This entry is about one TCR beta chain. The second PCR ran roughly 7 to 12 cycles with a sample-barcoded 5' primer and J-beta primers. A template-switch adaptor with 12 random nucleotides tagged each cDNA molecule. TCRdb recomputed calls from the 5' RACE reads with MiXCR, one row per CDR3 protein. The sample contains approximately 1.5 million distinct CDR3 sequences, about 35% of which appear only once. These data come from a study of blood T cells in healthy people across ages. The total RNA that was extracted per sample amounted to at least 5 micrograms. The sample consisted of blood. The sequence derives from a woman in her thirties in good health.

The CDR3 nucleotides read TGTGCCAGCAGTTTAGTCGGAAGTCGGGACCTACCTGAGCAGTTCTTC. As protein: CASSLVGSRDLPEQFF. The chain uses TRBV12-3 or TRBV12-4 and TRBJ2-1; D is possibly TRBD1 or TRBD2 (5 bases each). The CDR3 is made up of 16 amino acids. The V gene lost 1 base and the J gene lost 9 bases, with 19 bases spanning the gap.